This TCR beta chain emerged from a study of CD8+CD57+ T cells in acquired aplastic anemia. Findings and caveats of the study: It was found that approximately 29 CD8+ CDR3 sequences were shared between patients and controls. Significance was not reached for CD8+ Simpson's diversity between patients and controls.

Genomic DNA, the template, was used for profiling of the TCR beta VDJ and CDR3. One entry per CDR3 protein results from TCRdb running MiXCR on the reads. This table has about 40,000 distinct CDR3 sequences, 63% appearing once. Whoever was chosen for sequencing had shown CD8+CD57+ cell expansion by flow cytometry. Therapy had not been given to patients before blood sampling. The CDR3 consists of 12 residues. Germline CDR1 and CDR2: DFQATT and SNEGSKA (reference sequence). The V end was cut by 3 bases, the J end by 0 bases, with 6 bases between. About this clonotype itself: Antigen specificity is unknown.

The chain has TRBV20-1 and TRBJ2-7; D remains ambiguous. What was sequenced was sorted CD4+, CD8+, or CD8+CD57+ T cells (not recorded which) from PBMCs. The receptor comes from a human donor with aplastic anemia. This CDR3 reads CSASNSSYEQYF. The CDR3 DNA reads TGCAGTGCTAGCAACAGCTCCTACGAGCAGTACTTC.